These 6 T cell receptor beta chains were all obtained from the same sample, sequenced in a study of blood T cell repertoires in COVID-19. The table came from immunoSEQ multiplex PCR; TCRdb's copy has only in-frame clones and leaves some out. The table includes roughly 100,000 clones, roughly 84% detected once. Sequenced input: peripheral blood. The receptors derive from a human donor in a cohort sampled during active or convalescent COVID-19.

The chain uses TRBV2 and TRBJ2-7, with 7 bases that match TRBD1. The V and J ends lost 6 bases and 5 bases, in that order; junction bases with no gene match: 7. The germline V gene has CDR1 SNHLY and CDR2 FYNNEI. CDR3 length: 13 residues. CDR3 residues: CASSRQGWDEQYF. The CDR3, as DNA: TGTGCCAGCAGCCGACAGGGTTGGGACGAGCAGTACTTC.

This sequence joins TRBV15 and TRBJ1-3; 8 bases fit TRBD1. The CDR3 runs to 16 residues. Looked up from germline, CDR1 is LNHNV and CDR2 is YYDKDF (reference sequence). V shed 5 bases and J 2 bases; nucleotides not matched to a gene: 8. CDR3 in DNA: TGTGCCACCAGCTATCGAGGACAGGGAGCTGGAAACACCATATATTTT. Protein: CATSYRGQGAGNTIYF.

The gene calls are TRBV9 and TRBJ1-4, with TRBD1 matching over 10 bases. Germline values: CDR1 SGDLS, CDR2 YYNGEE. This CDR3 comprises 14 residues. V lost 4 bases, J lost 13 bases, and 10 bases stayed unmatched. Written as DNA, the CDR3 is TGTGCCAGCAGCCCGGGGAGGGACAGGGGACGACTGTTTTTT. Its protein product is CASSPGRDRGRLFF.

The chain has TRBV9 and TRBJ2-1; 8 bases fit TRBD2. V lost 0 bases to trimming and J lost 5 bases; unmatched junction nucleotides: 1. From germline, CDR1 is SGDLS and CDR2 YYNGEE. The CDR3 extends over 14 amino acids. CDR3 in DNA: TGTGCCAGCAGCGTAGCGGGGGGGCACAATGAGCAGTTCTTC. Amino acids: CASSVAGGHNEQFF.

Remarks on this clone: This is likely a read error, given that the CDR3 carries no conserved phenylalanine or tryptophan at its end. It is unclear where the CDR3 begins or ends on the DNA, so no DNA is shown, and the CDR3 is as TCRdb lists it. The chain links TRBV24-1 to TRBJ2-7; the DNA was not compared with TRBD2, the D call given in the table. The CDR3 length is 8 residues, termini included. Germline CDR1 is KGHDR and CDR2 is SFDVKD. The chain's CDR3 is CASGGGPL.

The V gene is TRBV30, the J gene TRBJ2-7; 11 nucleotides agree with TRBD1. Germline CDR1 is GTSNPN and CDR2 is SVGIG (reference sequence). The CDR3 length is 17 residues. V trimming: 2 bases; J trimming: 4 bases; junction bases outside the gene matches: 13. The CDR3 nucleotides are TGTGCCTGGAGTCGTGGACAGGGGGCAAACTTTTTATACGAGCAGTACTTC. Translated: CAWSRGQGANFLYEQYF.